This TCR beta chain was sequenced for a study of control samples from healthy donors and cancer patients. The assay was immunoSEQ multiplex PCR, and TCRdb's table has in-frame clones only and misses some. The table records about 60,000 clones, 92% of them present only once. Germline values: CDR1 MNHEY, CDR2 SVGEGT. V was clipped by 2 bases and J by 2 bases, with 10 bases between them. The CDR3 runs 14 residues. The source material was PBMCs. This clonotype was obtained from a man aged 40-50 years with colorectal cancer. The chain carries TRBV6-2 or TRBV6-3 and TRBJ2-7; either TRBD1 or TRBD2 may fit D (5 bases each). This chain's CDR3 is CASSYERGAYEQYF. DNA of the CDR3: TGTGCCAGCAGTTACGAGAGGGGCGCCTACGAGCAGTACTTC.